The 30 T cell receptor beta chains below come from one sample, sequenced in a study of identical twins. One entry per CDR3 protein, called by TCRdb with MiXCR from the 5' RACE reads. The table lists roughly 720,000 distinct CDR3 sequences, about 18% of them singletons. The data also belong to a second study, concerning T cells expressing NK-cell markers.

What was sequenced was PBMCs. These receptors were taken from a woman aged 18-30 years in good health.

This clonotype was picked up many times. This CDR3 reads CASSLALAGVETQYF. CDR3 DNA: TGCGCCAGCAGCTTGGCACTAGCGGGAGTTGAGACCCAGTACTTC. The rearrangement links TRBV5-1 to TRBJ2-5, with 11 nucleotides matching TRBD2. Germline CDR1 is SGHRS and CDR2 is YFSETQ. The CDR3 consists of 15 residues. V trimming: 0 bases; J trimming: 5 bases; junction bases outside the gene matches: 3.

This clonotype has just a few counts. V gene TRBV20-1 combines with J gene TRBJ2-3; possible D gene TRBD2, 5 bases. V dropped 1 base and J dropped 0 bases, with 8 bases sitting between them. Germline lookup yields CDR1 DFQATT and CDR2 SNEGSKA (reference sequence). The CDR3 runs to 14 residues. This chain's CDR3 is CSARVRTSTDTQYF. CDR3 DNA sequence: TGCAGTGCTAGAGTCCGGACTAGCACAGATACGCAGTATTTT.

The rearrangement joins TRBV10-3 to TRBJ2-1; 13 bases line up with TRBD2. V shed 7 bases and J 8 bases; nucleotides not matched to a gene: 8. The CDR3 length is 15 residues. Germline-derived CDR1 and CDR2 are ENHRY and SYGVKD. In DNA form, the CDR3 reads TGTGCCATCAATACACTAGCGGGAGGGCCCCATGAGCAGTTCTTC. Protein product: CAINTLAGGPHEQFF.

This clonotype was seen a handful of times. The V and J genes are TRBV6-5 and TRBJ2-7; TRBD1 matches at 9 bases. V shed 2 bases, J shed 3 bases, and the junction held 2 bases outside the gene matches. The CDR3 spans 14 residues. The V gene's germline CDR1 is MNHEY and CDR2 SVGAGI. In nucleotides, the CDR3 is TGTGCCAGCAGTTACAGGGACAGGGTCTACGAGCAGTACTTC. This gives the protein CASSYRDRVYEQYF.

This clonotype appeared a few times. This chain's CDR3 is CASSFLAGGPKTQYF. CDR3 nucleotide sequence: TGTGCCAGCAGCTTCCTAGCGGGGGGCCCCAAGACCCAGTACTTC. The genes are TRBV7-2 and TRBJ2-5, with 11 positions matching TRBD2. V lost 3 bases to trimming and J lost 6 bases; unmatched junction nucleotides: 6. The CDR3 runs to 15 residues. Germline CDR1 SGHTA, CDR2 FQGNSA. The full variable domain, rest sourced from reference TRBV7-2 and TRBJ2-5, is GAGVSQSPSNKVTEKGKDVELRCDPISGHTALYWYRQSLGQGLEFLIYFQGNSAPDKSGLPSDRFSAERTGGSVSTLTIQRTQQEDSAVYLCASSFLAGGPKTQYFGPGTRLLVL.

Only a few counts were recorded for this clonotype. The chain carries TRBV4-3 and TRBJ2-7; 7 positions agree with TRBD2. The V and J ends lost 4 bases and 1 base, in that order; junction bases with no gene match: 7. CDR3 length: 15 residues. CDR1 is LGHNA and CDR2 is YSLEER in the germline V gene. As DNA, the CDR3 is TGCGCCAGCAGCCGAGCGACTAGCAGTTCCTACGAGCAGTACTTC. This gives the protein CASSRATSSSYEQYF.

At least ten counts were recorded for this clonotype. The V call is TRBV6-6, the J call TRBJ2-5; unclear D gene. Trimming pared 8 bases from V and 2 bases from J, leaving 6 bases between. The CDR3 extends over 11 amino acids. The germline V gene has CDR1 MNHNY and CDR2 SVGAGI (reference sequence). CDR3 amino acids: CASGVQETQYF. The DNA of the CDR3 is TGTGCCAGCGGGGTACAAGAGACCCAGTACTTC.

This clonotype turned up a few times. The chain combines TRBV5-1 with TRBJ2-1, with 7 bases that match TRBD2. The ends lost 6 bases at V and 4 bases at J; junction bases unmatched: 7. Germline V lookup: CDR1 SGHRS, CDR2 YFSETQ. There are 14 residues in the CDR3. The CDR3 nucleotides read TGCGCCAGCAATTTTGGGGGGGATTACAATGAGCAGTTCTTC. Encoded protein: CASNFGGDYNEQFF.

This chain links TRBV5-5 with TRBJ2-2, with D possibly TRBD1 on 5 matching bases. CDR1 is SGHKS and CDR2 is YYEKEE in the germline V gene (reference sequence). V was clipped by 4 bases and J by 6 bases, with 16 bases between them. The CDR3 is 15 amino acids. The CDR3 loop reads CASSPGPWGAGELFF. The CDR3 coding sequence is TGTGCCAGCAGCCCTGGGCCCTGGGGCGCCGGGGAGCTGTTTTTT.

This clonotype was found many times. The chain has TRBV12-3 or TRBV12-4 and TRBJ2-7; 9 nucleotides agree with TRBD1. V shed 1 base and J 6 bases; nucleotides not matched to a gene: 1. CDR3 length: 13 amino acids. Written as DNA, the CDR3 is TGTGCCAGCAGTTTAGACAGGGGGCGCGAGCAGTACTTC. It is translated as CASSLDRGREQYF.

This clonotype was counted between two and nine times. J is TRBJ2-2 and V is TRBV19, with D perhaps being TRBD1 or TRBD2 (5 bases each). V lost 5 bases, J lost 6 bases, and 16 bases lay in between. Germline CDR1 reads LNHDA; CDR2 reads SQIVND (reference sequence). This CDR3 has 15 amino acids. In DNA form, the CDR3 reads TGTGCCAGTAGTTGGATGGGGGTTACGCCCGGGGAGCTGTTTTTT. Its translation: CASSWMGVTPGELFF. Based on the CDR3 plus reference TRBV19 and TRBJ2-2, the full variable domain is DGGITQSPKYLFRKEGQNVTLSCEQNLNHDAMYWYRQDPGQGLRLIYYSQIVNDFQKGDIAEGYSVSREKKESFPLTVTSAQKNPTAFYLCASSWMGVTPGELFFGEGSRLTVL.

J is TRBJ2-1 and V is TRBV5-1; 9 bases line up with TRBD2. The CDR3 spans 16 residues. Germline V gene data show CDR1 as SGHRS and CDR2 as YFSETQ. The V segment lost 0 bases and the J segment 6 bases; nucleotides outside the gene matches: 7. The CDR3, as DNA: TGCGCCAGCAGCTTGGCGGGGACTAGCCTGTCCAATGAGCAGTTCTTC. Its translation is CASSLAGTSLSNEQFF.

CDR3 DNA sequence: TGCGCCAGCAGCTTGGAGGGATGGCAGTTCTTC. This translates into CASSLEGWQFF. The rearrangement joins TRBV5-1 to TRBJ2-1; D is uncertain. Germline V gene lookup returns CDR1 SGHRS and CDR2 YFSETQ. The V gene lost 0 bases and the J gene lost 12 bases, with 7 bases spanning the gap. CDR3 length: 11 amino acids.

The chain has TRBV4-3 and TRBJ1-2, with 9 bases identical to TRBD1. The CDR3 is 17 residues long. With 4 bases clipped from V and 7 bases from J, the junction kept 16 bases outside the gene matches. Germline CDR1 is LGHNA and CDR2 is YSLEER. The CDR3: CASSLDEWTGDEAGYTF. For the CDR3, the DNA is TGCGCCAGCAGCCTGGACGAATGGACAGGGGACGAAGCTGGCTACACCTTC.

In this sample, this clonotype turned up a few times. The chain recombines TRBV20-1 with TRBJ2-3; tentatively, D is TRBD1 (6 bases). CDR1 is DFQATT, CDR2 SNEGSKA, per germline (reference sequence). Between the trimmed V and J ends, which lost 2 bases and 14 bases, there was a span of 14 bases. The CDR3 runs to 11 residues. The CDR3 spells CSARSGQRLYF. CDR3 sequence (DNA): TGCAGTGCTAGATCGGGACAACGGTTGTATTTT.

For this clonotype: Likely a read error: the CDR3 ends without its conserved phenylalanine or tryptophan. The V gene is TRBV6-1, the J gene TRBJ1-2, with D possibly being TRBD1 (5 bases). Trimming shortened V by 5 bases and J by 4 bases, and 11 bases separated the two germline ends. The CDR3 contains 13 residues. Germline V gene data show CDR1 as MNHNS and CDR2 as SASEGT. The CDR3: CASSSREAYGYTC. The CDR3 DNA follows: TGTGCCAGCAGTAGCAGGGAGGCCTATGGCTACACCTGC.

This clonotype was seen only a few times. The chain has TRBV9 and TRBJ2-1, with 7 bases that match TRBD2. V was pared by 4 bases and J by 4 bases, with 8 bases of the junction left unmatched. Germline CDR1 is SGDLS and CDR2 is YYNGEE. CDR3 size: 15 residues. The CDR3 bases are TGTGCCAGCAGCAGGCTAGCGGCCGGATACAATGAGCAGTTCTTC. Amino acid sequence: CASSRLAAGYNEQFF.

In this sample, this clonotype turned up a few times. The rearrangement uses TRBV10-3 and TRBJ2-1; possible D gene TRBD1, 5 bases. CDR3 length equals 15 residues. Trimming took off 4 bases at V and 0 bases at J, with 10 bases between the two ends. CDR1 is ENHRY, CDR2 SYGVKD, per germline. The CDR3 spells CAISGRGSSYNEQFF. CDR3 DNA sequence: TGTGCCATCAGTGGAAGGGGTAGCTCCTACAATGAGCAGTTCTTC.

The V and J genes are TRBV27 and TRBJ2-1; the D gene could be TRBD1 or TRBD2 (5 bases each). Germline V gene sequence: CDR1 MNHEY, CDR2 SMNVEV (reference sequence). Deletions cut 4 bases from V and 0 bases from J, with 16 bases between. The CDR3 covers 17 residues. CDR3 amino acids: CASSYRGTYFSYNEQFF. DNA for the CDR3: TGTGCCAGCAGTTATCGAGGGACCTACTTCTCCTACAATGAGCAGTTCTTC.

This clonotype occurred once. The rearrangement links TRBV29-1 to TRBJ1-4, with TRBD1 identical over 8 bases. Germline loops: CDR1 SQVTM, CDR2 ANQGSEA. Trimming took 6 bases from V and 6 from J; bases not matched to a gene: 0. The CDR3 has 11 residues. CDR3: CSVTGDEKLFF. In DNA, the CDR3 is TGCAGCGTGACAGGGGATGAAAAACTGTTTTTT.

This clonotype has just a few counts. As DNA, the CDR3 is TGTGCCAGCAGCCAGACAGGGATCTCCTACGAGCAGTACTTC. This sequence encodes CASSQTGISYEQYF. This sequence joins TRBV7-9 and TRBJ2-7; 7 bases are shared with TRBD1. Germline lookup yields CDR1 SEHNR and CDR2 FQNEAQ (reference sequence). Trimming removed 5 bases from V and 0 bases from J; junction bases left unmatched: 4. The CDR3 length is 14 residues.

This clonotype was counted a few times. This chain uses TRBV10-3 with TRBJ2-1, with 10 nucleotides matching TRBD2. V was clipped by 7 bases and J by 10 bases; unmatched bases: 16. This CDR3 contains 16 residues. Germline loops: CDR1 ENHRY, CDR2 SYGVKD. The DNA of the CDR3 is TGTGCCATCAAGGTCACCCCTAGCGGGGGCCCCGACGAGCAGTTCTTC. The encoded protein is CAIKVTPSGGPDEQFF.

This clonotype occurred a few times. The V gene is TRBV7-9, the J gene TRBJ2-5, with 10 bases aligning to TRBD2. The CDR3 totals 15 residues. Germline trimming cut 1 base from V and 5 bases from J; bases unmatched to any gene: 4. CDR1 and CDR2 from the germline V gene are SEHNR and FQNEAQ (reference sequence). CDR3 residues: CASSLVPSGSETQYF. In nucleotides, the CDR3 is TGTGCCAGCAGCTTAGTCCCTAGCGGGAGTGAGACCCAGTACTTC.

V and J are TRBV5-6 and TRBJ2-1, with D maybe TRBD2 (5 bases). V was shortened by 5 bases and J by 4 bases, with 10 bases between the two germline ends. The germline V gene encodes CDR1 SGHDT and CDR2 YYEEEE. The CDR3 extends over 13 amino acids. The CDR3 DNA reads as TGTGCCAGCAGGCGGGTGGGGTACAATGAGCAGTTCTTC. This gives the protein CASRRVGYNEQFF.

This clonotype was seen only a few times. The V gene is TRBV20-1, the J gene TRBJ2-3; 13 positions agree with TRBD2. V lost 5 bases to trimming and J lost 5 bases; unmatched junction nucleotides: 7. In germline, CDR1 is DFQATT, CDR2 SNEGSKA (reference sequence). This CDR3 spans 15 amino acids. CDR3 coding DNA: TGCAGTGCTGCGACTAGCGGGGGGCCAGTAGATACGCAGTATTTT. Translated, it gives CSAATSGGPVDTQYF.

This clonotype showed up just a few times. The V and J genes are TRBV6-6 and TRBJ2-5, with 10 bases matching TRBD2. The CDR3 length is 13 residues. Germline assignment: CDR1 MNHNY and CDR2 SVGAGI (reference sequence). V shed 6 bases and J 4 bases; nucleotides not matched to a gene: 2. CDR3 loop: CASRTSGPETQYF. As DNA, the CDR3 is TGTGCCAGCAGGACTAGCGGGCCAGAGACCCAGTACTTC.

The chain couples TRBV6-2 or TRBV6-3 to TRBJ1-2; D uncertain. This CDR3 has 16 amino acids. Between the trimmed V and J ends, which lost 0 bases and 4 bases, there was a span of 15 bases. Germline V gene data show CDR1 as MNHEY and CDR2 as SVGEGT. In DNA, the CDR3 is TGTGCCAGCAGTTACTCATCGGGCCCCGCTCGCTATGGCTACACCTTC. This encodes CASSYSSGPARYGYTF.

This clonotype was counted a few times. The V call is TRBV10-3, the J call TRBJ1-4; D unresolved. The germline gives CDR1 ENHRY, CDR2 SYGVKD. The length of the CDR3 is 11 residues. V dropped 10 bases and J dropped 4 bases, with 7 bases sitting between them. CDR3: CATWNNEKLFF. CDR3 DNA: TGTGCCACCTGGAATAATGAAAAACTGTTTTTT.

The chain combines TRBV24-1 with TRBJ2-5; D possibly corresponds to TRBD1 (6 bases). The CDR3 totals 14 residues. Trimming removed 3 bases from V and 5 bases from J, with 12 bases in between. Germline-derived CDR1 and CDR2 are KGHDR and SFDVKD. The CDR3 reads CATSDTKDSETQYF. The CDR3 DNA sequence: TGTGCCACCAGTGATACCAAGGACAGCGAGACCCAGTACTTC.

In its sample, this clonotype was seen once. The rearrangement joins TRBV27 to TRBJ2-2; D is perhaps TRBD1 or TRBD2 (5 bases each). V was shortened by 3 bases and J by 5 bases, with 10 bases between the two germline ends. Germline V gene lookup returns CDR1 MNHEY and CDR2 SMNVEV (reference sequence). This CDR3 has 14 amino acids. The CDR3 DNA reads as TGTGCCAGCAGTTTGGCCAGGGAGACCGGGGAGCTGTTTTTT. Translation gives CASSLARETGELFF.